The source of this T cell receptor (beta chain) is a study of cytomegalovirus exposure and HLA in healthy donors (dated by TCRdb to the late 2010s). With respect to the entire study: An earlier analysis of 550 to 700 of the donors reported 250 to 350 Gb of sequence data and around 110 million unique TCR beta sequences from 190 million or so T cells. In the later analysis, no new phenotypic data were used to find candidate immune exposures; instead, reliance was placed on TCR beta sequences and their occurrence across donors. A separate validation cohort of approximately 130 different subjects was used in addition to the 666-subject first cohort. Class I and class II HLA loci were covered by the typing at four-digit resolution. A few DR-DQ haplotypes were treated as single units for association and clustering because of strong linkage in the cohort. Across 398 genotyped donors of the cohort, an average of roughly 250,000 unique TCR beta nucleotide sequences per donor were sequenced, and roughly 17% of those sequences were non-productive. A later analysis re-analyzed previously published TCR beta repertoires from 550 to 700 donors and added high-resolution HLA genotyping to study TCR occurrence patterns. The study aimed to test whether cataloging public T cell receptors could reveal signatures of past pathogen exposure. To predict cytomegalovirus infection status, the study combined high-throughput TCR immunosequencing, statistical association of individual TCRs with disease status, and machine learning. In a later genetic analysis, genome-wide SNP genotypes for about three fifths of the roughly 670 donors were used, and that subset was treated as a discovery cohort. An earlier analysis of approximately 580 of the donors used high-throughput TCR beta sequencing to judge whether each TCR beta V gene segment behaved as functional or pseudogenic. Typing coverage varied by locus: about 620-630 donors for A, B, C, DRB1 and DQB1; under 550 for DQA1; about 590 for DPA1; fewer than 480 for DPB1. The study profiled the T cell repertoires of around 700 subjects by immunosequencing and related them to cytomegalovirus serostatus. The genetic ancestry cluster associated with self-reported Caucasian donors included over 65% of the approximately 400 genotyped donors. Every discovery cohort repertoire had been produced on one sequencing platform. Roughly 300 gigabases of sequencing data and roughly 90 million unique TCR sequences were included in an early release covering around 600 HLA-typed donors. Donor age, sex, ethnicity and CMV serostatus were compiled together with the repertoire data. Summary of the overall study and its limitations: A few of the identified cytomegalovirus-associated TCR beta chains were confirmed in vitro to be specific for cytomegalovirus antigens. A further reported finding was that TCR beta sequences accurately predicted the HLA-A and HLA-B alleles for most subjects in the first cohort. In the study, around 150 TCR beta chains were listed as associated with cytomegalovirus. When HLA alleles, especially DR and DQ, strongly co-occurred, attributing TCR associations to individual alleles was difficult. A cluster of highly shared sequence variants was judged likely to represent a technical artifact of the sequencing pipeline. A later analysis found that TCR association rates varied across HLA loci, with DRB1 alleles showing the most associated TCRs and HLA-C alleles the fewest. According to a later genetic analysis, donors in an Asian-associated ancestry cluster had fewer N-insertions in productive TCRs than the approximately 670-donor mean. Broadly in line with IMGT annotations, most TCR beta V segments showed up in productive rearrangements about 87% or about 30% of the time in an earlier analysis of 450 to 750 of the donors. Because HLA typing was unavailable for some donors at each locus, only the typed subset was used in association tests. Correlated functional status among segregating V segments might reflect linkage disequilibrium, but an unknown experimental factor could not be ruled out. An association between a missense DCLRE1C variant and V-gene and J-gene trimming of TCR beta chains was found in a later genetic analysis and replicated in an independent cohort. Presence/absence analyses assumed roughly uniform sequencing depth across donors, an assumption that may not hold. In a later analysis, HLA-associated TCR beta chains were found to be more clonally expanded and to have lower generation probabilities than equally common non-associated chains. Cytomegalovirus status was reported to be diagnosed by the classifier with high specificity and sensitivity in both the original and validation cohorts. Specific HLA alleles were associated with around 18,000 TCR beta sequences at a false discovery rate of 0.05 in a later analysis. Because the 87-base-pair reads could not distinguish some IMGT-functional V segments, including TRBV6-2 and TRBV6-3, those segments were excluded. A later analysis reported that several top co-occurrence clusters appeared linked to parvovirus B19, influenza, CMV and Epstein-Barr virus. Because counts were too low, about 15 rarely observed V segments, including chromosome 9 orphons, were left out of the earlier analysis of a few hundred of the donors. Most CMV-associated TCR beta chains appeared to be HLA-restricted in a later analysis, and the HLA associations seemed to be driven largely by CMV exposure. The cohort was sequenced for TCR beta chains only, and without alpha or paired-chain data the features that could be detected were limited. According to the authors, the approach could potentially be generalized to other disease states and immunological phenotypes. Immune exposure information for the cohort was limited to CMV serostatus. Most TCR sequences were seen in very few donors, while some public TCRs were found in many individuals.

Library generation was performed with the immunoSEQ multiplex PCR assay. A mixture of 60 forward primers for TCR Vbeta segments and 13 reverse primers for TCR Jbeta segments was used in the multiplex PCR. Amplification of the CDR3 region of rearranged TCR beta genes was performed with a multiplex PCR assay on genomic DNA. Amplified TCR beta libraries were sequenced as 87-base-pair reads on the Illumina HiSeq System. Turning to the authors' computational methods: Across the 500 to 850 repertoires, a later analysis counted tens of millions of unique TCR beta chains, approximately 12 million of which were shared by at least two donors. Raw reads were error-corrected and collapsed into unique sequences by a nearest-neighbor algorithm in which closely related sequences were merged to remove PCR and sequencing errors. To assign V, D and J gene segments, CDR3 sequences were aligned to IMGT reference sequences. Each retained sequence needed at least a six-nucleotide match to both a V gene segment and a J gene segment. A rearrangement was called productive if the CDR3 had no stop codons and remained in frame with V and J, and every other rearrangement was called non-productive. CDR3 was defined by IMGT convention, running from the second conserved V-encoded cysteine to the conserved J-encoded phenylalanine. The earlier analysis of some 540 of the donors excluded any sequence lacking an unambiguous match to a single V gene segment. In an earlier analysis of 587 of the donors, V segments were called functional above 56.7% productive rearrangements and were called segregating when the between-donor standard deviation exceeded 5%. To diagnose cytomegalovirus status from the catalog of TCR beta chain sequences, a statistical classification framework was built. A later analysis assigned V and J genes by comparing TCR nucleotide sequences with IMGT/GENE-DB human TR gene sequences. A later analysis assigned CDR3 sequences and most-parsimonious VDJ recombination scenarios with the TCRdist pipeline. In a later analysis, every TCR beta chain was defined by the combination of its CDR3 amino acid sequence and its V-gene family, and reads without a unique V-gene family were dropped. As a way to deal with suspected cross-contamination and a sequencing artifact, a later analysis dropped 500 to 700 nucleotide sequences that were highly shared and had low generation probability. In a later analysis, a clonal expansion index was calculated for each public chain from normalized within-repertoire ranks of inferred template counts. Generation probabilities in a later analysis came from a VDJ recombination model fitted to out-of-frame rearrangements, and those results were checked against IGoR. Hypergeometric tests were used in a later analysis to score TCR-TCR, TCR-HLA and TCR-CMV co-occurrence, with a repertoire-size bias correction applied to the TCR pairs. A later analysis estimated false discovery rates by permuting HLA or CMV assignments 20 times. In a later analysis, co-occurring TCRs were grouped with DBSCAN, and TCRdist sequence similarity was added when clustering was performed within HLA-allele-positive subsets. For co-occurrence clustering, repertoires with fewer than 30,000 or more than 120,000 public chains were excluded, along with roughly 5 repertoires with anomalous nucleotide sharing. The table was pulled from immuneACCESS by TCRdb, which kept in-frame rearrangements only. Such tables lose some clones; where checked, under half of the loss comes from unresolved V genes, and the rest has no known cause. D and trimming were read from the DNA, whereas the V and J calls and clone size are those reported in that table. The sample table lists approximately 300,000 clones, 80% of them with a count of one. About 0.28% of the sample lies in the top ten.

The cohort consisted of some 730 healthy bone marrow donors. All cohort members were sampled while nominally healthy, although unrecorded immune exposures were likely present. The donor was CMV seronegative and belonged to the group of 350 to 400 seronegative cohort members. A peripheral blood sample was collected from each donor, and TCR beta sequencing was performed on peripheral blood mononuclear cells. Genomic DNA extraction from the blood cell samples was performed with the Qiagen DNeasy Blood Extraction Kit. This clone was counted a few times. Its recognized antigen is unknown. Per-base qualities were not stored, and no clone one base away is much larger. CDR1 and CDR2 are read off the germline V gene as SGHRS and YFSETQ. From the cysteine through the phenylalanine, the CDR3 covers 16 amino acids. The sequence is cut down to CDR3 DNA, 48 bases in frame from base 1. V has 4 bases trimmed and J has 2 bases trimmed; junction bases matching no gene number 6.

The chain is encoded by TRBV5-1 joined to TRBJ2-4, with TRBD1 matching 10 junction bases. Sample: PBMCs. The receptor was isolated from a girl aged 2-10 years in good health and CMV-seronegative. For the CDR3, the sequence is CASSRDRGPPKNIQYF. In nucleotides, the sequence is TGCGCCAGCAGCCGGGACAGGGGACCACCCAAAAACATTCAGTACTTC.